This TCR beta chain came from a study of brain metastases from non-small cell lung cancer. The study's findings and limits: Brain metastases had lower T-cell infiltration than primary tumors. In 55% to 70% of brain metastases, T-cell clones were expanded compared with matched primary tumors. Brain metastases shared most TCR repertoire with primaries, with sparse T cells.

TCRdb's copy holds only in-frame clones and misses some; the assay was immunoSEQ multiplex PCR. The top ten hold 8% to 9.5% of the sample, which has around 1,700 clones, roughly four fifths seen once. This clone was recorded once. Its antigen remains unknown. V lost 1 base and J lost 5, with 14 bases in between. The CDR3 totals 15 residues. Germline-derived CDR1 and CDR2 are LNHNV and YYDKDF (reference sequence). The sample consisted of tissue from a brain metastasis. The chain has TRBV15 and TRBJ2-5, with a possible D match to TRBD2 (5 bases). This receptor was identified in a donor aged 40 or older with non-small cell lung cancer. CDR3 DNA: TGTGCCACCAGCAGAGTGGAAGCGGTTGGGGAGACCCAGTACTTC. It specifies CATSRVEAVGETQYF.